This TCR beta chain was sequenced during a study of T cells in Graves' hyperthyroidism and ophthalmopathy. Study conclusions and caveats: Model predictions of ophthalmopathy came a median around 6.5 months before onset.

Amplification of TCR beta CDR3 regions was performed using RNA transcripts as template. A first-round RT-PCR of the TCR CDR3 used the HTBI primer set. MiXCR, run by TCRdb on the multiplex PCR reads, gives a single entry per CDR3 protein. Of 550,000 to 600,000 distinct CDR3 sequences in the sample, approximately 15% were seen once. Graves' hyperthyroidism was deemed stable absent ophthalmopathy progression within 18 months. Patients were excluded because of uncontrolled infection, other autoimmune disease, pregnancy or lactation. This clonotype was observed many times. As yet, its antigen is unknown. The sequence came from a woman in her late teens or twenties with Graves' hyperthyroidism. Specimen: blood.

In DNA, the CDR3 is TGCAGCGTTGAAGTTTGGGGTCGCCGCGGAGCTAGCACAGATACGCAGTATTTT. Its translation is CSVEVWGRRGASTDTQYF. This chain joins TRBV29-1 and TRBJ2-3; D not resolved. Germline V gene lookup returns CDR1 SQVTM and CDR2 ANQGSEA. CDR3 length equals 18 residues. The V and J ends lost 1 base and 0 bases respectively, with 20 bases between them.